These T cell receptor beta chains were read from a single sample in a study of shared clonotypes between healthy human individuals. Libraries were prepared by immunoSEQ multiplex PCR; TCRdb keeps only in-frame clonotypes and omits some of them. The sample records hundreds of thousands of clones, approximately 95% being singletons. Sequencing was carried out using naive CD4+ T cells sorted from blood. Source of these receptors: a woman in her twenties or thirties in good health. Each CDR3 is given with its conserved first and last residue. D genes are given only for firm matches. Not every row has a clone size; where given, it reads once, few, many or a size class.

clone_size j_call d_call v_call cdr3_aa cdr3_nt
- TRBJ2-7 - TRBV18 CASSLRGGARSYEQYF TGTGCCAGCTCCCTACGAGGGGGGGCAAGATCCTACGAGCAGTACTTC
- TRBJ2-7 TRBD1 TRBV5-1 CASSLATGGPYEQYF TGCGCCAGCAGCTTGGCGACAGGGGGACCCTACGAGCAGTACTTC
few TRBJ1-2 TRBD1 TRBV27 CASSLSTGGAGGYTF TGTGCCAGCAGTTTATCGACAGGGGGCGCGGGAGGCTACACCTTC
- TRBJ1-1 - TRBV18 CASSPLAQEAFF TGTGCCAGCTCACCGTTGGCCCAGGAAGCTTTCTTT
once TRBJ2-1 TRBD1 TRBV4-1 CASSQEAGGSYNEQFF TGCGCCAGCAGCCAAGAAGCAGGGGGTTCCTACAATGAGCAGTTCTTC
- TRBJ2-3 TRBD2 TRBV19 CASSIDSSGGTDTQYF TGTGCCAGTAGTATAGATTCGAGCGGGGGTACAGATACGCAGTATTTT
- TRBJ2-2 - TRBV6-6 CASSLPQGTGELFF TGTGCCAGCAGTCTGCCACAGGGCACCGGGGAGCTGTTTTTT
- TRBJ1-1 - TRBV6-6 CASSYSFENTEAFF TGTGCCAGCAGTTACTCGTTTGAGAACACTGAAGCTTTCTTT
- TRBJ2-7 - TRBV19 CASSTSGPSYEQYF TGTGCCAGTAGTACCTCGGGACCTTCCTACGAGCAGTACTTC
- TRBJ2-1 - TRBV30 CAWSLGSNNEQFF TGTGCCTGGAGTCTGGGCTCCAACAATGAGCAGTTCTTC
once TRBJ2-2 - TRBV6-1 CASSEAWRALNTGELFF TGTGCCAGCAGTGAAGCGTGGCGAGCCCTGAACACCGGGGAGCTGTTTTTT
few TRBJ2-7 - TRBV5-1 CASSGQYEQYF TGCGCCAGCAGCGGACAGTACGAGCAGTACTTC
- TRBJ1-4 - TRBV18 CASPNRTVSNEKLFF TGTGCCAGCCCTAACCGGACGGTGAGTAATGAAAAACTGTTTTTT
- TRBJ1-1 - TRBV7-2 CASSPPGLRTEAFF TGTGCCAGCAGCCCCCCGGGACTGCGAACTGAAGCTTTCTTT
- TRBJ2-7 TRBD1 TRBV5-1 CASSLLPGGLIGEQYF TGCGCCAGCAGCTTACTCCCAGGGGGTCTAATAGGGGAGCAGTACTTC
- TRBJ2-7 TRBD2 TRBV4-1 CASSQVTSGRVHEQYF TGCGCCAGCAGCCAAGTTACTAGCGGGAGGGTCCACGAGCAGTACTTC
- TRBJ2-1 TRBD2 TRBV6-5 CASSYRTSGRGNEQFF TGTGCCAGCAGTTACCGGACTAGCGGGAGGGGTAATGAGCAGTTCTTC
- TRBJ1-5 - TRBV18 CASSRSGGGNQPQHF TGTGCCAGCTCACGGAGCGGTGGGGGCAATCAGCCCCAGCATTTT
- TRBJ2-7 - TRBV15 CATSRKGMGEQYF TGTGCCACCAGCAGAAAGGGGATGGGAGAGCAGTACTTC
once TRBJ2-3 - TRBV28 CASRKAGTDTQYF TGTGCCAGCAGAAAAGCGGGCACAGATACGCAGTATTTT
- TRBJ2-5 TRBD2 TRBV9 CASSPGGSGRVGETQYF TGTGCCAGCAGCCCCGGGGGTAGCGGGAGAGTTGGAGAGACCCAGTACTTC
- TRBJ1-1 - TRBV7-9 CASSLAQDGYTEAFF TGTGCCAGCAGCTTAGCCCAAGACGGGTACACTGAAGCTTTCTTT
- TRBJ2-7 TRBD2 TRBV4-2 CASSQGREGQHEQYF TGTGCCAGCAGCCAGGGGCGGGAGGGCCAACACGAGCAGTACTTC
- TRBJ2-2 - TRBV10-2 CASGGLNTGELFF TGCGCCAGCGGGGGACTTAACACCGGGGAGCTGTTTTTT
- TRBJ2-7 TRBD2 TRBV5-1 CASSFLLAGSYEQYF TGCGCCAGCAGCTTCCTACTAGCGGGATCTTACGAGCAGTACTTC
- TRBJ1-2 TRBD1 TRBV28 CASSSPTRQGANYGYTF TGTGCCAGCAGTTCCCCGACCCGACAGGGAGCTAACTATGGCTACACCTTC
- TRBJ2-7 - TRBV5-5 CASSYHQGTYEQYF TGTGCCAGCAGCTACCACCAGGGAACCTACGAGCAGTACTTC
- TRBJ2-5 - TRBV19 CASSMHQETQYF TGTGCCAGTAGTATGCACCAAGAGACCCAGTACTTC
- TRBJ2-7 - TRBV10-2 CAIGLDDDEQYF TGCGCCATCGGACTGGATGACGACGAGCAGTACTTC
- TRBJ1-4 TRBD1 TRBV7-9 CASSLGLQGKGLTNEKLFF TGTGCCAGCAGCTTAGGGTTACAGGGGAAAGGACTAACTAATGAAAAACTGTTTTTT
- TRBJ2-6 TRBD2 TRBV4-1 CASSQVGLAGLSGANVLTF TGCGCCAGCAGCCAAGTGGGACTAGCGGGCCTCTCTGGGGCCAACGTCCTGACTTTC
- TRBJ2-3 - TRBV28 CASSHGLQADTQYF TGTGCCAGCAGCCACGGACTGCAGGCAGATACGCAGTATTTT
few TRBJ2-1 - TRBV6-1 CASRDYSSYNEQFF TGTGCCAGCAGGGACTATAGCTCCTACAATGAGCAGTTCTTC
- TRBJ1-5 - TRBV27 CASSFSQANQPQHF TGTGCCAGCAGTTTTAGTCAGGCGAATCAGCCCCAGCATTTT
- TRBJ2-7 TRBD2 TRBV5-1 CASSPASGRAFEQYF TGCGCCAGCAGCCCCGCTAGCGGGAGGGCCTTCGAGCAGTACTTC
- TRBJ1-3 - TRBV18 CASSPATGRSSGNTIYF TGTGCCAGCTCACCCGCGACAGGCCGAAGCTCTGGAAACACCATATATTTT
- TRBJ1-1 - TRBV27 CASSTANTEAFF TGTGCCAGCAGCACGGCGAACACTGAAGCTTTCTTT
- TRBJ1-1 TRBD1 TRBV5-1 CASSFSGTDTEAFF TGCGCCAGCAGCTTCTCCGGGACAGACACTGAAGCTTTCTTT
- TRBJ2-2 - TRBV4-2 CASSQEGSAPGGELFF TGTGCCAGCAGCCAAGAGGGATCGGCCCCGGGCGGGGAGCTGTTTTTT